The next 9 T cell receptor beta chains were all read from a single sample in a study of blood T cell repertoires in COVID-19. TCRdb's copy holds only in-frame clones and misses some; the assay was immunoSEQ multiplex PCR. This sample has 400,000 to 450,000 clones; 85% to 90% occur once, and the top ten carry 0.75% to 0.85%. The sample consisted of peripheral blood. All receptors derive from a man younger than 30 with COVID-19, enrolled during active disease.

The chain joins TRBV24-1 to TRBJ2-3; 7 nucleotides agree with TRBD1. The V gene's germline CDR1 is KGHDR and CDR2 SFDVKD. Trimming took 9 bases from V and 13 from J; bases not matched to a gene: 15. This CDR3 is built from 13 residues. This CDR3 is CATLFTSDREKYF. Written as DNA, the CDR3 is TGTGCCACCTTATTTACCAGCGACAGGGAAAAGTATTTT.

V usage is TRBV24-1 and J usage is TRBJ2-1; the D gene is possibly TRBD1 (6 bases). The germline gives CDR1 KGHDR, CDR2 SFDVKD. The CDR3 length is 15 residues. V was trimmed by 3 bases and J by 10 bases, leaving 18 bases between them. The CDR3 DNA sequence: TGTGCCACCAGTGATAGGACAGCTCCCTCGGGAGAGCAGTTCTTC. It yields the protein CATSDRTAPSGEQFF.

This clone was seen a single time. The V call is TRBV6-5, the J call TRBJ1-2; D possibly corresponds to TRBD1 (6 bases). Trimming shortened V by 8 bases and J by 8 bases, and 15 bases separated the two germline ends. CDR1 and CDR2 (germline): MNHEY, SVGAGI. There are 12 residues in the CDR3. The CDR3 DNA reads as TGTGCCAGCTCCAACAGGGAGAACGGCTACACCTTC. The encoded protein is CASSNRENGYTF.

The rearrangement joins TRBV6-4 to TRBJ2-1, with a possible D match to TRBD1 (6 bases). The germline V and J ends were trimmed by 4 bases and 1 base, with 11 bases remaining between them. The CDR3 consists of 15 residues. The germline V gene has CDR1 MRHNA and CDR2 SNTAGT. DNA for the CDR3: TGTGCCAGCAGTGCAGGGGTGGGTTCCTACAATGAGCAGTTCTTC. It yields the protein CASSAGVGSYNEQFF.

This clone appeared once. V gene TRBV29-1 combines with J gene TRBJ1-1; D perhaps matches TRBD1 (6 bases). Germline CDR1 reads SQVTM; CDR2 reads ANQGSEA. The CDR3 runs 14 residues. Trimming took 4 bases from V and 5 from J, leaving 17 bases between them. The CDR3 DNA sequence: TGCAGCGTTGTACTTCAGGGGTTATTAACTGAAGCTTTCTTT. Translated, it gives CSVVLQGLLTEAFF.

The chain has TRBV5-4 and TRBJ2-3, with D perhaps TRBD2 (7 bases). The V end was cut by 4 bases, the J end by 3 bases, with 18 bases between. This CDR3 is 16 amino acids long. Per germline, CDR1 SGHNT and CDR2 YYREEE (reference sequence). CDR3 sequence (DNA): TGTGCCAGCAGCGGGAGGGGCGGAGGGGGAACAGATACGCAGTATTTT. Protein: CASSGRGGGGTDTQYF. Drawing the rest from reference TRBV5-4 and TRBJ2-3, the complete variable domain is ETGVTQSPTHLIKTRGQQVTLRCSSQSGHNTVSWYQQALGQGPQFIFQYYREEENGRGNFPPRFSGLQFPNYSSELNVNALELDDSALYLCASSGRGGGGTDTQYFGPGTRLTVL.

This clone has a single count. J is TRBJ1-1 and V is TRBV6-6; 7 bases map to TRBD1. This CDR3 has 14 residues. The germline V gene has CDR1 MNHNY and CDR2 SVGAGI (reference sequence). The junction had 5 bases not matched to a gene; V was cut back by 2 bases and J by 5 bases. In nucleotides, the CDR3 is TGTGCCAGCAGTTACGACAGGGCTTATACTGAAGCTTTCTTT. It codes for CASSYDRAYTEAFF.

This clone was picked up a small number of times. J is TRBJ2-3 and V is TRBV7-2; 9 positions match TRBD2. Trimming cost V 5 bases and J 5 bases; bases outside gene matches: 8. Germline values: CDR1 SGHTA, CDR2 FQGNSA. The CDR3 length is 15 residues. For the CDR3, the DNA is TGTGCCAGCAGCCCCAGAGCGGGGGGAAGAGATACGCAGTATTTT. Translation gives CASSPRAGGRDTQYF.

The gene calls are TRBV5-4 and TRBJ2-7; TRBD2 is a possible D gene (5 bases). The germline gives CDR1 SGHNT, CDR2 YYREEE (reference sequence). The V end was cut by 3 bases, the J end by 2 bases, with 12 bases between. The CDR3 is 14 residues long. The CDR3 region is CASSSDYQPYEQYF. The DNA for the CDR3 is TGTGCCAGCAGCTCCGACTACCAACCCTACGAGCAGTACTTC.